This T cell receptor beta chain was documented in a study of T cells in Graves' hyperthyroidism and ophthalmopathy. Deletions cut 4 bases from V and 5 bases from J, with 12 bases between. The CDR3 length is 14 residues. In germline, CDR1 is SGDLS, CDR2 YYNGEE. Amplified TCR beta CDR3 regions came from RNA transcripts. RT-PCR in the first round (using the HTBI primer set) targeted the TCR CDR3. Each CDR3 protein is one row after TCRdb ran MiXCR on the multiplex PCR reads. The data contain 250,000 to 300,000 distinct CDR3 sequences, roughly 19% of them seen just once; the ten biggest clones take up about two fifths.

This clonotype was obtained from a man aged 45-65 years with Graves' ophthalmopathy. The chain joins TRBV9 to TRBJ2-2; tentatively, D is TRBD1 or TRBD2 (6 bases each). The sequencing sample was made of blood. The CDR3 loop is CASSRQEGTGELFF. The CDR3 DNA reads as TGTGCCAGCAGCAGACAGGAGGGGACCGGGGAGCTGTTTTTT.